A single sample gave rise to the 27 T cell receptor beta chains below, sequenced in a study of T cell changes during pregnancy in multiple sclerosis. Data came from immunoSEQ multiplex PCR; TCRdb stores just in-frame clones and leaves some out. Here the sample spans some 49,000 clones, just under 95% being singletons. This sample comprised CD8+ T cells from peripheral blood mononuclear cells, obtained in the first trimester of pregnancy. These receptors originate from a female donor with multiple sclerosis, enrolled in a pregnancy study.

This rearrangement joins TRBV27 to TRBJ2-5, with 7 positions matching TRBD1. Germline V gene data show CDR1 as MNHEY and CDR2 as SMNVEV (reference sequence). V shed 8 bases and J 6 bases; nucleotides not matched to a gene: 9. The CDR3 covers 13 residues. In DNA, the CDR3 is TGTGCCAGCCTAGGGGGCGGTGCTCAGACCCAGTACTTC. This codes for CASLGGGAQTQYF.

This chain uses TRBV6-5 with TRBJ2-1, with 8 bases identical to TRBD2. Germline CDR1 and CDR2: MNHEY and SVGAGI. With V trimmed by 2 bases and J by 3 bases, 6 bases remained unmatched. The CDR3 is 16 residues long. CDR3 nucleotide sequence: TGTGCCAGCAGTTACGGCCTGAGCGGGAGCTACAATGAGCAGTTCTTC. This sequence encodes CASSYGLSGSYNEQFF.

The rearrangement uses TRBV9 and TRBJ2-2, with 8 bases matching TRBD2. The germline V gene encodes CDR1 SGDLS and CDR2 YYNGEE. The CDR3 extends over 16 amino acids. V lost 3 bases to trimming and J lost 1 base; unmatched junction nucleotides: 5. CDR3 region: CASSALGGENTGELFF. The CDR3 DNA reads as TGTGCCAGCAGCGCCCTCGGGGGGGAGAACACCGGGGAGCTGTTTTTT.

The chain carries TRBV5-1 and TRBJ2-7, with D possibly matching TRBD2 (6 bases). Germline lookup yields CDR1 SGHRS and CDR2 YFSETQ. V was cut by 2 bases and J by 1 base, with 10 bases left in between. The length of the CDR3 is 14 residues. The CDR3 DNA reads TGCGCCAGCAGCTTCGGGGGAGAGTCCTACGAGCAGTACTTC. This encodes CASSFGGESYEQYF.

Only one count was recorded for this clone. The chain recombines TRBV2 with TRBJ1-2; D perhaps matches TRBD1 (5 bases). The V gene's germline CDR1 is SNHLY and CDR2 FYNNEI. This CDR3 is 14 amino acids long. V lost 8 bases and J lost 4, with 17 bases in between. The CDR3 bases are TGTGCCAGCGCTTGGACATCGAACATCTATGGCTACACCTTC. It codes for CASAWTSNIYGYTF.

The V gene is TRBV6-5, the J gene TRBJ2-1; 10 nucleotides align to TRBD2. The CDR3 has 15 amino acids. V shed 7 bases, J shed 7 bases, and the junction held 10 bases outside the gene matches. Per the germline V gene, CDR1 is MNHEY and CDR2 is SVGAGI. The CDR3 coding sequence is TGTGCCAGCACCAACAAAGCGGGAGGGTGGAATGAGCAGTTCTTC. It codes for CASTNKAGGWNEQFF.

This rearrangement joins TRBV7-8 to TRBJ2-3; TRBD2 might be the D (5 bases). Trimming shortened V by 5 bases and J by 3 bases, and 15 bases separated the two germline ends. The CDR3 is 15 amino acids. Germline V gene lookup returns CDR1 SGHVS and CDR2 FQNEAQ. The DNA for the CDR3 is TGTGCCAGCAGCCTCGACTATCGGGTAACAGATACGCAGTATTTT. It is translated as CASSLDYRVTDTQYF. Looking up the rest from reference TRBV7-8 and TRBJ2-3 gives the full variable domain: GAGVSQSPRYKVAKRGQDVALRCDPISGHVSLFWYQQALGQGPEFLTYFQNEAQLDKSGLPSDRFFAERPEGSVSTLKIQRTQQEDSAVYLCASSLDYRVTDTQYFGPGTRLTVL.

J is TRBJ2-7 and V is TRBV27, with TRBD1 as a possible D gene (6 bases). The germline V and J ends were trimmed by 6 bases and 5 bases, with 17 bases remaining between them. The CDR3 covers 14 residues. Germline CDR1 reads MNHEY; CDR2 reads SMNVEV (reference sequence). The CDR3 loop is CASSVGASPNEQYF. CDR3 nucleotides: TGTGCCAGCAGCGTGGGGGCCTCCCCGAACGAGCAGTACTTC.

The chain is built from TRBV11-2 and TRBJ2-2; 9 nucleotides agree with TRBD1. Germline V gene sequence: CDR1 SGHAT, CDR2 FQNNGV. The CDR3 loop spans 18 amino acids. The ends lost 1 base at V and 4 bases at J; junction bases unmatched: 10. CDR3 in amino acids: CASSLALGQGFFTGELFF. CDR3 coding DNA: TGTGCCAGCAGCTTAGCTCTTGGACAGGGGTTTTTCACCGGGGAGCTGTTTTTT.

The chain has TRBV2 and TRBJ1-5; tentatively, D is TRBD1 (6 bases). Per the germline V gene, CDR1 is SNHLY and CDR2 is FYNNEI. The CDR3 spans 15 residues. Deletions cut 4 bases from V and 0 bases from J, with 10 bases between. The CDR3 protein is CASSAGAYSNQPQHF. CDR3 bases: TGTGCCAGCAGTGCAGGGGCATATAGCAATCAGCCCCAGCATTTT.

The chain joins TRBV5-1 to TRBJ2-5; the D gene is possibly TRBD2 (6 bases). This CDR3 contains 16 residues. Germline V gene sequence: CDR1 SGHRS, CDR2 YFSETQ. V lost 3 bases and J 1 base, leaving 16 bases between the germline ends. CDR3 protein: CASSSRRGGTQETQYF. CDR3 nucleotide sequence: TGCGCCAGCAGCTCCCGAAGGGGCGGGACCCAAGAGACCCAGTACTTC.

The V gene is TRBV5-6, the J gene TRBJ2-7; 8 bases are shared with TRBD1. Unmatched junction bases numbered 4, after V lost 7 bases and J lost 1 base. Germline CDR1 reads SGHDT; CDR2 reads YYEEEE. This CDR3 is built from 13 residues. The CDR3 sequence is CASWDRLSYEQYF. As DNA, the CDR3 is TGTGCCAGCTGGGACAGGCTATCCTACGAGCAGTACTTC.

This chain connects TRBV28 to TRBJ2-1, with 13 bases identical to TRBD2. V lost 4 bases to trimming and J lost 8 bases; unmatched junction nucleotides: 11. The germline CDR1 and CDR2 sequences are MDHEN and SYDVKM. The CDR3 runs to 17 residues. CDR3 coding DNA: TGTGCCAGCAGTTCTCGGCCCCGGACTAGCGGGAGCTATGAGCAGTTCTTC. Protein: CASSSRPRTSGSYEQFF.

In this sample, this clone turned up once. The genes are TRBV7-9 and TRBJ1-5; possible D gene TRBD1, 5 bases. This CDR3 region has 12 residues. V shed 6 bases and J shed 6 bases, with 9 bases lying between them. The germline V gene encodes CDR1 SEHNR and CDR2 FQNEAQ (reference sequence). In DNA form, the CDR3 reads TGTGCCAGCAGTGGCGGGGGTCAGCCCCAGCATTTT. Its protein product is CASSGGGQPQHF.

The genes are TRBV2 and TRBJ1-2; tentative D call: TRBD1 (6 bases). The CDR3 has 12 amino acids. Deletions cut 8 bases from V and 4 bases from J, with 11 bases between. Germline values: CDR1 SNHLY, CDR2 FYNNEI. The chain's CDR3 is CASGGSGYGYTF. As DNA, the CDR3 is TGTGCCAGCGGGGGCTCAGGCTATGGCTACACCTTC.

The gene calls are TRBV18 and TRBJ2-5, with 7 positions matching TRBD2. CDR3 size: 15 residues. In germline, CDR1 is KGHSH, CDR2 LQKENI. V trimming: 4 bases; J trimming: 2 bases; junction bases outside the gene matches: 7. CDR3 residues: CASSHSPGGQETQYF. For the CDR3, the DNA is TGTGCCAGCTCACATTCGCCGGGAGGACAAGAGACCCAGTACTTC. The full variable domain, its missing parts supplied by reference TRBV18 and TRBJ2-5, is NAGVMQNPRHLVRRRGQEARLRCSPMKGHSHVYWYRQLPEEGLKFMVYLQKENIIDESGMPKERFSAEFPKEGPSILRIQQVVRGDSAAYFCASSHSPGGQETQYFGPGTRLLVL.

The chain is built from TRBV11-2 and TRBJ2-1; TRBD1 matches 9 bases. The germline gives CDR1 SGHAT, CDR2 FQNNGV. With V trimmed by 4 bases and J by 9 bases, 10 bases remained unmatched. The CDR3 totals 15 residues. CDR3 DNA sequence: TGTGCCAGCAGCTCCAACAGGGGGCCCTCCCCTGAGCAGTTCTTC. Its protein is CASSSNRGPSPEQFF.

V usage is TRBV27 and J usage is TRBJ1-1; a possible D gene is TRBD1 (5 bases). Deletions cut 3 bases from V and 3 bases from J, with 14 bases between. The CDR3 spans 15 residues. In germline, CDR1 is MNHEY, CDR2 SMNVEV (reference sequence). In DNA, the CDR3 is TGTGCCAGCAGTTTCCAGGGTGGTATGGACACTGAAGCTTTCTTT. Protein: CASSFQGGMDTEAFF.

The J gene is TRBJ1-3, the V gene TRBV7-8; 9 nucleotides match TRBD1. The CDR3 runs to 16 residues. CDR1 and CDR2 from the germline V gene are SGHVS and FQNEAQ. With V trimmed by 1 base and J by 0 bases, 1 base remained unmatched. The CDR3 region is CASSLGGQGSGNTIYF. CDR3 nucleotide sequence: TGTGCCAGCAGCTTAGGGGGACAGGGCTCTGGAAACACCATATATTTT.

This clone occurred once. The chain joins TRBV2 to TRBJ2-1; TRBD2 might be the D (5 bases). V shed 2 bases and J shed 7 bases, with 15 bases lying between them. The CDR3 contains 15 residues. Per germline, CDR1 SNHLY and CDR2 FYNNEI. CDR3 nucleotide sequence: TGTGCCAGCAGTGAAATCTCTAGAGGGTTTAATGAGCAGTTCTTC. Residues: CASSEISRGFNEQFF.

The rearrangement links TRBV7-2 to TRBJ2-7; possibly TRBD1 for D (6 bases). The CDR3 extends over 15 amino acids. Germline CDR1 and CDR2: SGHTA and FQGNSA. The V gene lost 6 bases and the J gene lost 3 bases, with 18 bases spanning the gap. CDR3 sequence: CASRPIPQQGYEQYF. For the CDR3, the DNA is TGTGCCAGCAGGCCCATACCACAACAGGGCTACGAGCAGTACTTC. The whole variable domain, remainder taken from reference TRBV7-2 and TRBJ2-7, is GAGVSQSPSNKVTEKGKDVELRCDPISGHTALYWYRQSLGQGLEFLIYFQGNSAPDKSGLPSDRFSAERTGGSVSTLTIQRTQQEDSAVYLCASRPIPQQGYEQYFGPGTRLTVT.

The rearrangement links TRBV5-1 to TRBJ2-3; possible D gene TRBD2, 6 bases. Trimming stripped 5 bases from V and 6 bases from J, with 16 bases between. Germline V gene sequence: CDR1 SGHRS, CDR2 YFSETQ. The CDR3 is 14 residues long. The CDR3 protein is CASRALRGRDTQYF. The CDR3 bases are TGCGCCAGCAGAGCCTTGAGAGGGAGGGATACGCAGTATTTT.

This chain joins TRBV27 and TRBJ2-5; weak D call: TRBD1 (6 bases). The V and J ends lost 3 bases and 5 bases respectively, with 16 bases between them. Germline values: CDR1 MNHEY, CDR2 SMNVEV (reference sequence). The length of the CDR3 is 15 residues. CDR3 nucleotides: TGTGCCAGCAGTTTCATAGGACCAGGGGACGAGACCCAGTACTTC. Translation gives CASSFIGPGDETQYF.

The rearrangement links TRBV27 to TRBJ2-7; D is undetermined. The CDR3 loop spans 14 amino acids. Per the germline V gene, CDR1 is MNHEY and CDR2 is SMNVEV (reference sequence). The germline V and J ends were trimmed by 3 bases and 0 bases, with 9 bases remaining between them. The DNA for the CDR3 is TGTGCCAGCAGTTTGGTGGGCACCTCCTACGAGCAGTACTTC. It specifies CASSLVGTSYEQYF.

The V call is TRBV7-6, the J call TRBJ1-1; 10 positions agree with TRBD1. CDR3 length equals 16 residues. The ends lost 5 bases at V and 0 bases at J; junction bases unmatched: 6. In germline, CDR1 is SGHVS, CDR2 FNYEAQ. The CDR3 nucleotides read TGTGCCAGCAGCCCTCGGACAGGGGGGATGAACACTGAAGCTTTCTTT. Translation gives CASSPRTGGMNTEAFF.

The chain links TRBV19 to TRBJ1-5; 9 nucleotides match TRBD1. The CDR3 is made up of 14 amino acids. Germline CDR1 reads LNHDA; CDR2 reads SQIVND (reference sequence). V lost 6 bases to trimming and J lost 2 bases; unmatched junction nucleotides: 2. Here the CDR3 reads CASRDRGGNQPQHF. DNA of the CDR3: TGTGCCAGTAGGGACAGGGGTGGCAATCAGCCCCAGCATTTT.

The CDR3 nucleotides are TGTGCCAGTCAGGACAGGGGATGGAAGGAGACCCAGTACTTC. Translated, it gives CASQDRGWKETQYF. V is TRBV27 and J is TRBJ2-5; 9 positions agree with TRBD1. J was trimmed by 5 bases and V by 9 bases; bases with no gene match: 10. The germline V gene has CDR1 MNHEY and CDR2 SMNVEV (reference sequence). This CDR3 has 14 residues.